The clone carrying this TCR beta chain has ten or more counts. Assembly of TCR beta libraries relied on iRepertoire HTBI primers together with Arm-PCR of CDR3 regions. TCRdb re-called the multiplex PCR reads with MiXCR, one entry per CDR3 protein. The table lists 390,000 or so distinct CDR3 sequences, 12% of them singletons. Time point defined: newly diagnosed GD, antithyroid drugs for less than 3 months. Generation of the TCR library employed RNA extracted from PBMCs. Graves' disease diagnosis relied on American Thyroid Association guidelines. These data originate in a study of regulatory T cells in long-lasting Graves disease. This same sample was also taken into another study, of T cells in Graves' hyperthyroidism and ophthalmopathy.

This TCR derives from a woman aged 18-29 years with Graves disease. The sequencing used peripheral blood mononuclear cells (PBMCs), collected at new diagnosis, from a patient treated with antithyroid drugs.

CDR3 sequence: CSVEVAGDIVYEQFF. The CDR3 DNA reads as TGCAGCGTTGAAGTAGCGGGAGATATAGTCTATGAGCAGTTCTTC. The V gene is TRBV29-1, the J gene TRBJ2-1; 9 bases map to TRBD2. The CDR3 has 15 residues. The germline gives CDR1 SQVTM, CDR2 ANQGSEA. V trimming: 1 base; J trimming: 8 bases; junction bases outside the gene matches: 9.